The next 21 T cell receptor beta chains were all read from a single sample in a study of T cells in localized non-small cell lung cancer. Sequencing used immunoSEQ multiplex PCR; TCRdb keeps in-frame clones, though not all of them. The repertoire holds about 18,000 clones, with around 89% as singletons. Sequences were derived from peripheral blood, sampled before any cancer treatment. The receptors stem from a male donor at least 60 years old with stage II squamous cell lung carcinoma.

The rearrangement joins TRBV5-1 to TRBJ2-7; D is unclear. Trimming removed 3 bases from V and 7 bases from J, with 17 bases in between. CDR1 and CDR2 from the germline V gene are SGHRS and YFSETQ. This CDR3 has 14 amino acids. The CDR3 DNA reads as TGCGCCAGCAGCTCTATTAGGCCCTCGGATGAGCAGTACTTC. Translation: CASSSIRPSDEQYF.

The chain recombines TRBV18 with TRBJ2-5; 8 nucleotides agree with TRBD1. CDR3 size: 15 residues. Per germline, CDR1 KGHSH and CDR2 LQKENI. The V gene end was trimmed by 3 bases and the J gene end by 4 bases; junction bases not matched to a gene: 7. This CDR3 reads CASSPNGQGAETQYF. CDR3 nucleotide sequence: TGTGCCAGCTCACCGAATGGGCAGGGGGCAGAGACCCAGTACTTC.

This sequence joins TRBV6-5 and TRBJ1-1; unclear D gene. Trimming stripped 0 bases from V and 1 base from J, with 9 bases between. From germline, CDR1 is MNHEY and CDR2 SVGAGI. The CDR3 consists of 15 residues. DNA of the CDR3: TGTGCCAGCAGTTACTCGGTTTTCAAGAACACTGAAGCTTTCTTT. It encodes CASSYSVFKNTEAFF.

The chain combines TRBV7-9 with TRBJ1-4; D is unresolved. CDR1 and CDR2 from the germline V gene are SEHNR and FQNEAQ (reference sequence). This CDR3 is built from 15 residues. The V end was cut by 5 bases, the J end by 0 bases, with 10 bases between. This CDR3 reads CASSPDFPTNEKLFF. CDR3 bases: TGTGCCAGCAGCCCGGATTTCCCAACTAATGAAAAACTGTTTTTT.

The CDR3 DNA reads as TGTGCCAGCAGCCAAGGTCAGAGCGGCCCCGCCGGGGAGCTGTTTTTT. Translation gives CASSQGQSGPAGELFF. The genes are TRBV4-2 and TRBJ2-2; D perhaps matches TRBD2 (5 bases). This CDR3 contains 16 residues. V shed 1 base and J shed 6 bases, with 15 bases lying between them. Germline V gives CDR1 LGHNA, CDR2 YNFKEQ.

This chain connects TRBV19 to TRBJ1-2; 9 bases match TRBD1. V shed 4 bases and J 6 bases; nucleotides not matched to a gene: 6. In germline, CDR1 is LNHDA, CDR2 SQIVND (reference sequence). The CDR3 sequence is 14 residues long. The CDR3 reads CASSTDRGGDGYTF. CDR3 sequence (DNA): TGTGCCAGTAGTACGGACAGGGGAGGCGATGGCTACACCTTC.

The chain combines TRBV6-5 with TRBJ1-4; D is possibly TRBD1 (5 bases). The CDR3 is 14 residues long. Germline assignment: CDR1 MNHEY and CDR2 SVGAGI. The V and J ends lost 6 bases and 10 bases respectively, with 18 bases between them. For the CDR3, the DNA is TGTGCCAGCAGCAGCGACATCTATAGGGGAAAACTGTTTTTT. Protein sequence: CASSSDIYRGKLFF.

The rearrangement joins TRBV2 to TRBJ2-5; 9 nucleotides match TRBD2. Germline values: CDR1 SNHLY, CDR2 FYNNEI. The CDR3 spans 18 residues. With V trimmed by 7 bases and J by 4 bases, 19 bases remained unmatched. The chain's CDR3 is CASTGKAGGPVVGETQYF. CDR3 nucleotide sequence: TGTGCCAGCACGGGTAAAGCGGGAGGTCCAGTTGTCGGAGAGACCCAGTACTTC.

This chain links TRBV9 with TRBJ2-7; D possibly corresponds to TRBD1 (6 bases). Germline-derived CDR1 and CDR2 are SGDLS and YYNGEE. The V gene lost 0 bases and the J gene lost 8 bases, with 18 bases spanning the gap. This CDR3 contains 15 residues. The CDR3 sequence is CASSVEPQGLDKQYF. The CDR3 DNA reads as TGTGCCAGCAGCGTAGAGCCACAGGGTTTGGATAAGCAGTACTTC.

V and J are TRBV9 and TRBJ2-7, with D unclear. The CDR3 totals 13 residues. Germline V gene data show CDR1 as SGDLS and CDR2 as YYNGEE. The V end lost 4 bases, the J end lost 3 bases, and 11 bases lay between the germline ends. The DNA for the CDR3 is TGTGCCAGCAGCTTCCGGCCAAACTACGAGCAGTACTTC. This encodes CASSFRPNYEQYF.

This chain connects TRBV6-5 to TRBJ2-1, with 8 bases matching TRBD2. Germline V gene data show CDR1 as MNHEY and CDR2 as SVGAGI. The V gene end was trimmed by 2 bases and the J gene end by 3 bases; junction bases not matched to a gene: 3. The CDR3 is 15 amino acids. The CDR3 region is CASSYSGTSYNEQFF. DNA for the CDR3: TGTGCCAGCAGTTACAGTGGGACTAGCTACAATGAGCAGTTCTTC.

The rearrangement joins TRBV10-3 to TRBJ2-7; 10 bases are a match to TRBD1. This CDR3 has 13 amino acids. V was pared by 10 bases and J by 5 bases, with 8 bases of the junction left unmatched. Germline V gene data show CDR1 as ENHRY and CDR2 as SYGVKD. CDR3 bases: TGTGCCAGTAAGACAGGGGGCCCGGACGAGCAGTACTTC. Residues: CASKTGGPDEQYF.

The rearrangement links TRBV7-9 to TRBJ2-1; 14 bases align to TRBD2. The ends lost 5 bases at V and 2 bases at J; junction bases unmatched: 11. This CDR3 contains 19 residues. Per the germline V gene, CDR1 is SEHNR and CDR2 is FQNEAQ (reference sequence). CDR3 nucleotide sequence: TGTGCCAGCAGCAACACAGGGACTAGCGGGAGAGGCGCCTACAATGAGCAGTTCTTC. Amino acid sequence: CASSNTGTSGRGAYNEQFF.

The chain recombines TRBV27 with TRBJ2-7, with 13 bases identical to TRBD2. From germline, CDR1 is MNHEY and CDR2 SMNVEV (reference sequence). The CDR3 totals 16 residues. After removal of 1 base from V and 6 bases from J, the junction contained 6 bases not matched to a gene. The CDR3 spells CASSLYGLAGASEQYF. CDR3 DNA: TGTGCCAGCAGTTTATACGGACTAGCGGGAGCAAGCGAGCAGTACTTC.

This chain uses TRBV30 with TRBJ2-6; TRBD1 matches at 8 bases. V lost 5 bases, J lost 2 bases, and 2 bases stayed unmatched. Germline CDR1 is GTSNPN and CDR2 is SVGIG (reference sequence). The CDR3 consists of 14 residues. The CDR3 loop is CAWAGGAGANVLTF. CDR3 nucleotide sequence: TGTGCCTGGGCAGGGGGCGCTGGGGCCAACGTCCTGACTTTC.

CDR3 loop: CASSFDTKGGYTF. In DNA, the CDR3 is TGTGCCAGCAGTTTCGACACCAAAGGAGGCTACACCTTC. V and J are TRBV28 and TRBJ1-2; D call uncertain. V lost 3 bases and J lost 8, with 13 bases in between. CDR3 length equals 13 residues. The germline V gene has CDR1 MDHEN and CDR2 SYDVKM.

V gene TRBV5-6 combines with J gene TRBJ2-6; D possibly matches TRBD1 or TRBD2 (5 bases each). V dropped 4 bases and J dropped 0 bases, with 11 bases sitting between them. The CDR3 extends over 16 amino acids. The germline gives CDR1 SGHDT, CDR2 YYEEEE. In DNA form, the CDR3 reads TGTGCCAGCAGCAGGGGACGGACCTCTGGGGCCAACGTCCTGACTTTC. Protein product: CASSRGRTSGANVLTF. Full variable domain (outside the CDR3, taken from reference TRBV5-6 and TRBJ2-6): DAGVTQSPTHLIKTRGQQVTLRCSPKSGHDTVSWYQQALGQGPQFIFQYYEEEERQRGNFPDRFSGHQFPNYSSELNVNALLLGDSALYLCASSRGRTSGANVLTFGAGSRLTVL.

The CDR3: CASSLGGDSYGYTF. CDR3 sequence (DNA): TGTGCCAGCAGTTTAGGGGGGGACTCCTATGGCTACACCTTC. The V call is TRBV28, the J call TRBJ1-2, with D perhaps TRBD1 (5 bases). Per the germline V gene, CDR1 is MDHEN and CDR2 is SYDVKM. Trimming cost V 2 bases and J 4 bases, with 11 bases left between them. This CDR3 contains 14 residues.

CDR3 region: CSAYRGEAFF. The CDR3 nucleotides read TGCAGTGCTTACAGGGGTGAAGCTTTCTTT. The J gene is TRBJ1-1, the V gene TRBV20-1; 7 bases are shared with TRBD1. The ends lost 5 bases at V and 7 bases at J; junction bases unmatched: 1. Germline V gene data show CDR1 as DFQATT and CDR2 as SNEGSKA (reference sequence). This CDR3 spans 10 amino acids.

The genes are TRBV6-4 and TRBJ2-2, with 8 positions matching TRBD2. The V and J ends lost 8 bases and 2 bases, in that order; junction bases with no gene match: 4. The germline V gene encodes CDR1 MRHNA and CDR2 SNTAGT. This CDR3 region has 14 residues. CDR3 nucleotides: TGTGCCAGCCGTACTAGCGGAAACACCGGGGAGCTGTTTTTT. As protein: CASRTSGNTGELFF.

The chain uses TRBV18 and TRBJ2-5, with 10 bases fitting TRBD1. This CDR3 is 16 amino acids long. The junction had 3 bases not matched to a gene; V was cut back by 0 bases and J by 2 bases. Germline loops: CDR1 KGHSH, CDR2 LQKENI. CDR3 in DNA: TGTGCCAGCTCACCACCGGGGACAGGGGCACAAGAGACCCAGTACTTC. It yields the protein CASSPPGTGAQETQYF.